The T cell receptor beta chain described here comes from a study of CD8 T cells in ankylosing spondylitis. As to this clonotype: Its antigen is currently unknown.

Notes on the study in general: According to the report, clones linked to the disease were significantly enriched in matched synovial fluid samples taken from ankylosing spondylitis patients. Blood of patients with ankylosing spondylitis appeared to be characterized by a TCR beta motif of seven or eight highly homologous variants. The authors found the disease-linked clones to be CD8+ and relatively rare in peripheral blood. Reactive arthritis synovial fluid and blood were previously reported to contain some motif variants.

Per germline, CDR1 MGHRA and CDR2 YSYEKL. Trimming cost V 3 bases and J 7 bases; bases outside gene matches: 6. The CDR3 loop spans 15 amino acids. As the method for making TCR beta libraries, quantitative 5'-RACE with molecular barcodes was used. TCRdb reprocessed the 5' RACE reads via MiXCR and lists one record per CDR3 protein. The table lists approximately 500,000 distinct CDR3 sequences, over 9.5% of them singletons. This rearrangement joins TRBV4-1 to TRBJ1-6; the match to TRBD1 covers 7 bases. The sample comprised blood, either unsorted or a sorted T cell fraction (not recorded which). The TCR comes from a male donor with ankylosing spondylitis. CDR3 sequence reads: CASSQTGDRNSPLHF. The CDR3 DNA reads as TGCGCCAGCAGCCAGACCGGGGACAGAAATTCACCCCTCCACTTT.